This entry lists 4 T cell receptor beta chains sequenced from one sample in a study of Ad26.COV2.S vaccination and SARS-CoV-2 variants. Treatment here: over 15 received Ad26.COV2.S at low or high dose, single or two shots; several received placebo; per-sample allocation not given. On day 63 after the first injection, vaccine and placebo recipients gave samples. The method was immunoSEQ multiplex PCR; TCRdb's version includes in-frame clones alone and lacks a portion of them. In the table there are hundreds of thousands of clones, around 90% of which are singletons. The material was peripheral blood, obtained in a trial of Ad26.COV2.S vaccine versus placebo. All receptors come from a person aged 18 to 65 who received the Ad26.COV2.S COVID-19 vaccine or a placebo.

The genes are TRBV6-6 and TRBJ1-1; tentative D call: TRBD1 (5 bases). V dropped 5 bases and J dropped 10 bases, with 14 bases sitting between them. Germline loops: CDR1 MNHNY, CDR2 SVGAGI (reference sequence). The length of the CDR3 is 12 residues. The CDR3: CASSHPGGIAFF. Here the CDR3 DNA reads TGTGCCAGCAGTCACCCCGGGGGGATAGCTTTCTTT.

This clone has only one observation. The CDR3 nucleotides are TGTGCCAGCAGCTCTAACCCTAATGCCCACGAGCAGTACTTC. It yields the protein CASSSNPNAHEQYF. The chain is built from TRBV6-5 and TRBJ2-7; D not certain. This CDR3 spans 14 amino acids. Germline CDR1 is MNHEY and CDR2 is SVGAGI. V lost 6 bases and J 5 bases, leaving 17 bases between the germline ends.

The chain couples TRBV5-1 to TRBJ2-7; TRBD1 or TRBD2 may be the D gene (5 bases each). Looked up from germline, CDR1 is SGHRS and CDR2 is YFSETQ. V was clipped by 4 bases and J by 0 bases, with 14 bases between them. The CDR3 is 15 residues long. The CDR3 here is CASSTEGTSSYEQYF. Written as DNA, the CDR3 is TGCGCCAGCAGCACCGAGGGGACGAGCTCCTACGAGCAGTACTTC.

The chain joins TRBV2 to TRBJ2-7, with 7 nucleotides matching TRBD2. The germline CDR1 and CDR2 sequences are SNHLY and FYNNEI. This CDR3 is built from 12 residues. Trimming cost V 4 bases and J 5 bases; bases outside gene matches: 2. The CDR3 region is CASSVLANEQYF. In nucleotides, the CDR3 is TGTGCCAGCAGTGTACTAGCGAACGAGCAGTACTTC.